The text below deals with one T cell receptor beta chain. The CDR3 is 16 amino acids. With 3 bases removed from V and 2 bases from J, the gap between germline ends came to 11 bases. The germline gives CDR1 MGHDK, CDR2 SYGVNS. This sample is drawn from a study of blood T cell repertoires in COVID-19. About the study: COVID-19 samples from acute and convalescent phases originated in the United States, Italy and Spain. The analysed material was cDNA or gDNA that came from T cells, B-cell-depleted T cells, or PBMCs.

Source study methods: Amplified reference gene primers provided the basis for estimating nucleated cell counts. The repertoire was sequenced with immunoSEQ multiplex PCR; TCRdb's copy has only in-frame clones and lacks some. That table furnishes V, J and clone size, whereas the DNA furnished D and trimming. This table holds 43,000 or so clones, 90% to 95% found once. The chain recombines TRBV25-1 with TRBJ2-6; a possible D gene is TRBD1 (5 bases). The origin of this receptor is a human donor in a cohort sampled during active COVID-19. The sequencing sample was made of peripheral blood. CDR3 amino acids: CASSDRQYAGANVLTF. The CDR3 nucleotides read TGTGCCAGCAGTGACCGACAGTATGCTGGGGCCAACGTCCTGACTTTC.